These 13 T cell receptor beta chains were sequenced from one sample in a study of T cells in Graves' hyperthyroidism and ophthalmopathy. Researchers amplified the TCR beta CDR3 regions from RNA transcripts. The HTBI primer set drove a first-round RT-PCR of the TCR CDR3. TCRdb used MiXCR to reprocess the multiplex PCR reads, holding one entry per CDR3 protein. The sample contains about 610,000 distinct CDR3 sequences, approximately 15% of which appear only once. The sequenced sample consisted of blood. The receptors were gathered from a woman aged 35 to 49 with Graves' ophthalmopathy.

This clonotype was seen ten or more times. V gene TRBV30 combines with J gene TRBJ1-1; TRBD1 matches at 8 bases. J gave up 0 bases and V 3 bases, and 6 bases lay outside the gene matches. The CDR3 extends over 15 amino acids. The V gene's germline CDR1 is GTSNPN and CDR2 SVGIG (reference sequence). DNA for the CDR3: TGTGCCTGGAGAAAGGGACAGGCAATGAACACTGAAGCTTTCTTT. Translated: CAWRKGQAMNTEAFF.

This clonotype was seen repeatedly, ten times or more. The chain uses TRBV6-2 or TRBV6-3 and TRBJ2-1, with a tentative D call TRBD1 (5 bases). The V end was cut by 3 bases, the J end by 0 bases, with 12 bases between. This CDR3 spans 16 amino acids. CDR1 is MNHEY, CDR2 SVGEGT, per germline. Here the CDR3 reads CASSYFGALSYNEQFF. The CDR3 nucleotides are TGTGCCAGCAGTTATTTTGGGGCTCTCTCCTACAATGAGCAGTTCTTC.

This sequence joins TRBV6-1 and TRBJ2-2, with 10 bases fitting TRBD1. Trimming cost V 7 bases and J 8 bases; bases outside gene matches: 7. Germline V gene lookup returns CDR1 MNHNS and CDR2 SASEGT. This CDR3 has 14 amino acids. The CDR3 DNA reads as TGTGCCAGCACCCTGACAGGGGGCAAAGGGGAGCTGTTTTTT. As protein: CASTLTGGKGELFF.

This chain joins TRBV20-1 and TRBJ1-5, with 8 bases fitting TRBD1. The germline gives CDR1 DFQATT, CDR2 SNEGSKA (reference sequence). With V trimmed by 4 bases and J by 4 bases, 6 bases remained unmatched. The CDR3 extends over 14 amino acids. CDR3 loop: CSATGQGRNQPQHF. CDR3 in DNA: TGCAGTGCTACCGGACAGGGCCGGAATCAGCCCCAGCATTTT.

This clonotype came up a few times. This chain connects TRBV27 to TRBJ2-1, with unresolved D. V was shortened by 4 bases and J by 0 bases, with 10 bases between the two germline ends. CDR1 is MNHEY and CDR2 is SMNVEV in the germline V gene (reference sequence). CDR3 size: 15 residues. The CDR3 nucleotides are TGTGCCAGCAGTTCGCGATTTAGCTCCTACAATGAGCAGTTCTTC. Translated, it gives CASSSRFSSYNEQFF.

This clonotype was counted ten times or more. The chain has TRBV27 and TRBJ1-2, with D possibly being TRBD1 (5 bases). Germline V gene data show CDR1 as MNHEY and CDR2 as SMNVEV (reference sequence). The V and J ends lost 6 bases and 2 bases respectively, with 10 bases between them. The CDR3 spans 13 residues. The CDR3 sequence: CASSPGRNYGYTF. The CDR3 DNA reads TGTGCCAGCAGCCCGGGACGGAACTATGGCTACACCTTC.

The table lists this clonotype with many counts. The V call is TRBV7-6, the J call TRBJ1-5, with D unclear. The CDR3 length is 15 residues. V was shortened by 5 bases and J by 4 bases, with 15 bases between the two germline ends. Germline V lookup: CDR1 SGHVS, CDR2 FNYEAQ. CDR3 DNA sequence: TGTGCCAGCAGCGTAGGTGTAGGCCGAAATCAGCCCCAGCATTTT. The encoded protein is CASSVGVGRNQPQHF.

This clonotype was seen more than once but under ten times. The chain couples TRBV12-3 or TRBV12-4 to TRBJ2-3, with a possible D match to TRBD1 (5 bases). V lost 6 bases and J lost 1, with 17 bases in between. The CDR3 extends over 16 amino acids. CDR3 DNA sequence: TGTGCCAGCAGCTTTCTTTTGGGGCCCGGCACAGATACGCAGTATTTT. This translates into CASSFLLGPGTDTQYF.

The chain carries TRBV20-1 and TRBJ2-7; maybe TRBD2 (6 bases). The CDR3 consists of 15 residues. V gave up 4 bases and J gave up 0 bases, with 16 bases separating them. The V gene's germline CDR1 is DFQATT and CDR2 SNEGSKA (reference sequence). The DNA of the CDR3 is TGCAGTGCTATCCCCCTTGGGGGGAGCTCCTACGAGCAGTACTTC. Its protein is CSAIPLGGSSYEQYF.

The DNA for the CDR3 is TGTGCCAGCTCACAGGACCTCGGCAATCAGCCCCAGCATTTT. It yields the protein CASSQDLGNQPQHF. This sequence joins TRBV18 and TRBJ1-5; D is ambiguous. Germline V gene data show CDR1 as KGHSH and CDR2 as LQKENI. Trimming cost V 4 bases and J 2 bases, with 9 bases left between them. CDR3 length: 14 residues.

The DNA of the CDR3 is TGTGCCATCAGTGGCTTCCCAGGGTCGGGCACTGAAGCTTTCTTT. The encoded protein is CAISGFPGSGTEAFF. This chain links TRBV10-3 with TRBJ1-1, with D tentatively TRBD1 (5 bases). Trimming removed 4 bases at V and 4 bases at J, with 16 bases between. This CDR3 has 15 residues. The germline V gene has CDR1 ENHRY and CDR2 SYGVKD.

This clonotype was seen at least ten times. V and J are TRBV2 and TRBJ1-2; D is uncertain. Germline assignment: CDR1 SNHLY and CDR2 FYNNEI. V was cut by 10 bases and J by 2 bases, with 23 bases left in between. The CDR3 loop spans 16 amino acids. This chain's CDR3 is CATSGRGQEPNYGYTF. In nucleotides, the CDR3 is TGTGCCACCAGCGGCAGAGGGCAGGAACCCAACTATGGCTACACCTTC.

This clonotype was detected ten times or more. The J gene is TRBJ2-1, the V gene TRBV14; D gene ambiguous. Germline loops: CDR1 SGHDN, CDR2 FVKESK. The V and J ends lost 3 bases and 9 bases respectively, with 6 bases between them. The CDR3 runs to 11 residues. The CDR3 DNA follows: TGTGCCAGCAGCCAGGCGGTTGAGCAGTTCTTC. Translated, it gives CASSQAVEQFF.